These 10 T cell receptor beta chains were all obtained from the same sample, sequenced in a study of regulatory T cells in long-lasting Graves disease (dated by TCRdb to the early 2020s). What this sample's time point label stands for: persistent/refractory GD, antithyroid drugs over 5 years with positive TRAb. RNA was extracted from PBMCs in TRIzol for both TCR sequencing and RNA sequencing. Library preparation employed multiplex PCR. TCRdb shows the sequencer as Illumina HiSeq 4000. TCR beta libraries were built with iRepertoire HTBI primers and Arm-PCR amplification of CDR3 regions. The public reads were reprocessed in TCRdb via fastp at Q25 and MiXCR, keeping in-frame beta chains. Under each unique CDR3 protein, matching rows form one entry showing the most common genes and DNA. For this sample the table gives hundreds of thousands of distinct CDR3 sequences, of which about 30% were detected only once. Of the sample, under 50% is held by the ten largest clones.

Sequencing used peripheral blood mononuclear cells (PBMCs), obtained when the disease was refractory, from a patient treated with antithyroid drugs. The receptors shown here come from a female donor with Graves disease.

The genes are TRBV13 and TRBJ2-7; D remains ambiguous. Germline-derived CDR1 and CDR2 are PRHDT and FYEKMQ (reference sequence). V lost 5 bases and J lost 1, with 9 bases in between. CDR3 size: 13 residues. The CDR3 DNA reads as TGTGCCAGCAGCCCACCTGGGTCCTACGAGCAGTACTTC. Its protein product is CASSPPGSYEQYF.

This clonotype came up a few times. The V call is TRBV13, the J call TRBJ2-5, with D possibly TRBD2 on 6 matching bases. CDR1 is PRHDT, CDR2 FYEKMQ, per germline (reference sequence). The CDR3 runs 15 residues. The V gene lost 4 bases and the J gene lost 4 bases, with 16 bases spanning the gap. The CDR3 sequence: CASSSAGTRRETQYF. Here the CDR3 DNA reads TGTGCCAGCAGCTCGGCCGGGACTCGGCGAGAGACCCAGTACTTC.

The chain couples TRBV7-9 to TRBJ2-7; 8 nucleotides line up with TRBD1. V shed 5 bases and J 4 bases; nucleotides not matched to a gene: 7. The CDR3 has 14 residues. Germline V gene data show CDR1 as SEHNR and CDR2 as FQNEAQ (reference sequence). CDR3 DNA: TGTGCCAGCAGCCCGACAGGGGCGATATACGAGCAGTACTTC. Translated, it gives CASSPTGAIYEQYF.

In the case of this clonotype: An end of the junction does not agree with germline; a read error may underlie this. As DNA, the CDR3 is TGTGCCAGCAGTTCCCGAGTGAACATTGAAGCTTTCTTT. Translation gives CASSSRVNIEAFF. The J gene is TRBJ1-1, the V gene TRBV12-3 or TRBV12-4; D is undetermined. The CDR3 is 13 residues long.

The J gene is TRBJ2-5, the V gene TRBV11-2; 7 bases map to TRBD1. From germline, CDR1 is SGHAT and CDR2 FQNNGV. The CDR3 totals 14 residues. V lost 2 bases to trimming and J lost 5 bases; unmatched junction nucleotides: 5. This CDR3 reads CASSLRGHKETQYF. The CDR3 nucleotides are TGTGCCAGCAGCTTAAGGGGGCACAAGGAGACCCAGTACTTC.

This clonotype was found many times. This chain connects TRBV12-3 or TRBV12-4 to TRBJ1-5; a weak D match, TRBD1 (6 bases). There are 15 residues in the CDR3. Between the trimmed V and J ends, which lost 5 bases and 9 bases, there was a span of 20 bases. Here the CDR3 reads CASSLGDTAKGPQHF. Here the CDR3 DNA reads TGTGCCAGCAGTCTAGGGGACACGGCCAAAGGGCCCCAGCATTTT.

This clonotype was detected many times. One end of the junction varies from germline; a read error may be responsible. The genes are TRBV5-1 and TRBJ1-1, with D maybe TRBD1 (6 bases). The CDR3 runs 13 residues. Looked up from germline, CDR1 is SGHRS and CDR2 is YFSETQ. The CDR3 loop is CASSYGGGTEAFF. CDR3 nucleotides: TGTGCCAGCAGTTACGGAGGGGGCACTGAAGCTTTCTTT. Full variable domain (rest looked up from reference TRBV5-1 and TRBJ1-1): KAGVTQTPRYLIKTRGQQVTLSCSPISGHRSVSWYQQTPGQGLQFLFEYFSETQRNKGNFPGRFSGRQFSNSRSEMNVSTLELGDSALYLCASSYGGGTEAFFGQGTRLTVV.

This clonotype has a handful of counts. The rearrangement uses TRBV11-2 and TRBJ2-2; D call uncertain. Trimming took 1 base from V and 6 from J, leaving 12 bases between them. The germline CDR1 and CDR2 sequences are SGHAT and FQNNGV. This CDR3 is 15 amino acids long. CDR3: CASSLASQKSGELFF. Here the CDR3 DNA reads TGTGCCAGCAGCTTAGCGAGCCAGAAATCCGGGGAGCTGTTTTTT.

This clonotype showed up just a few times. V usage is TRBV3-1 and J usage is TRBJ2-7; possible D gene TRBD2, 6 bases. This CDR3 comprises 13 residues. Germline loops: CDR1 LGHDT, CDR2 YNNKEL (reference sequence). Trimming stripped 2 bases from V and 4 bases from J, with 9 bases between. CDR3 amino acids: CASSQRGSYEQYF. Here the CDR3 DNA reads TGTGCCAGCAGCCAACGGGGGTCTTACGAGCAGTACTTC.

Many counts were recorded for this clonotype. The CDR3 loop is CASSRGTGGRNEKLFF. CDR3 coding DNA: TGTGCCAGCAGCCGAGGGACAGGGGGTCGGAATGAAAAACTGTTTTTT. The V gene is TRBV12-3 or TRBV12-4, the J gene TRBJ1-4, with 11 bases that match TRBD1. This CDR3 comprises 16 residues. V was pared by 6 bases and J by 5 bases, with 8 bases of the junction left unmatched.